The 21 T cell receptor beta chains reported below all come from one sample, sequenced in a study of vaccination and CD4 T cells after COVID-19. Treatment indicated: roughly 11-day PBMC culture with coronavirus spike peptide pools or control peptides (ViraFEST assay). For these TCRs, the target antigens are not known. Scientists ran DNA taken from cultured CD4+ T cells through the Oncomine TCR Beta short-read assay for sequencing. TCRdb passed the PCR reads through MiXCR, listing each CDR3 protein once. Here the sample spans about 15,000 distinct CDR3 sequences, roughly 73% being singletons. Specimen: CD4+ T cells from blood, cultured in vitro. The source of these receptors is a human donor who had recovered from COVID-19.

The chain joins TRBV2 to TRBJ2-6; 8 bases map to TRBD2. CDR1 and CDR2 from the germline V gene are SNHLY and FYNNEI. Germline trimming cut 6 bases from V and 0 bases from J; bases unmatched to any gene: 7. This CDR3 is 17 amino acids long. The CDR3 loop is CASSQTGGSSGANVLTF. CDR3 DNA sequence: TGTGCCAGCAGCCAAACGGGAGGGTCCTCTGGGGCCAACGTCCTGACTTTC.

The rearrangement links TRBV6-4 to TRBJ1-6, with no clear D. There are 17 residues in the CDR3. Trimming pared 2 bases from V and 0 bases from J, leaving 11 bases between. Germline assignment: CDR1 MRHNA and CDR2 SNTAGT. DNA of the CDR3: TGTGCCAGCAGTGACGAACTACACAGCTCCTATAATTCACCCCTCCACTTT. Its translation is CASSDELHSSYNSPLHF.

V is TRBV7-2 and J is TRBJ2-1; maybe TRBD2 (5 bases). V gave up 5 bases and J gave up 6 bases, with 14 bases separating them. Per the germline V gene, CDR1 is SGHTA and CDR2 is FQGNSA. The CDR3 has 14 amino acids. CDR3 protein: CASSPPGIRNEQFF. The CDR3 DNA is TGTGCCAGCAGCCCCCCCGGGATACGCAATGAGCAGTTCTTC.

The chain couples TRBV6-5 to TRBJ1-6; 9 bases are a match to TRBD1. Per the germline V gene, CDR1 is MNHEY and CDR2 is SVGAGI. The CDR3 consists of 18 residues. With 2 bases clipped from V and 0 bases from J, the junction kept 5 bases outside the gene matches. The CDR3 reads CASSYAGTGSSYNSPLHF. The CDR3, as DNA: TGTGCCAGCAGTTACGCCGGGACAGGGAGCTCCTATAATTCACCCCTCCACTTT.

The J gene is TRBJ2-1, the V gene TRBV11-2; weak D call: TRBD1 (5 bases). CDR3 length: 15 residues. Germline V CDR1 and CDR2: SGHAT, FQNNGV. V lost 6 bases, J lost 8 bases, and 20 bases lay in between. The CDR3 DNA is TGTGCCAGCAGACCTGACCCTCGAAGGGGCGATGAGCAGTTCTTC. It yields the protein CASRPDPRRGDEQFF.

The chain combines TRBV7-3 with TRBJ2-3, with a tentative D call TRBD1 (6 bases). The V gene's germline CDR1 is SGHTA and CDR2 FQGTGA. CDR3 length: 14 amino acids. Between the trimmed V and J ends, which lost 8 bases and 0 bases, there was a span of 12 bases. CDR3 bases: TGTGCCAGCCGCAGGGGATCTAGCACAGATACGCAGTATTTT. Encoded protein: CASRRGSSTDTQYF.

The rearrangement links TRBV6-1 to TRBJ2-3; the D is unclear. This CDR3 region has 15 residues. Trimming pared 3 bases from V and 0 bases from J, leaving 10 bases between. Germline values: CDR1 MNHNS, CDR2 SASEGT. DNA for the CDR3: TGTGCCAGCAGTGACTGGAAACCTAGCACAGATACGCAGTATTTT. Translated: CASSDWKPSTDTQYF.

V and J are TRBV7-9 and TRBJ2-3; possibly TRBD2 for D (5 bases). V lost 3 bases, J lost 8 bases, and 15 bases lay in between. The length of the CDR3 is 14 residues. Germline values: CDR1 SEHNR, CDR2 FQNEAQ (reference sequence). The chain's CDR3 is CASSFMERVLTQYF. CDR3 in DNA: TGTGCCAGCAGCTTTATGGAGAGGGTTCTTACGCAGTATTTT.

J is TRBJ2-7 and V is TRBV3-1; D may be TRBD1 or TRBD2 (7 bases each). The CDR3 is 16 amino acids. Germline V lookup: CDR1 LGHDT, CDR2 YNNKEL (reference sequence). The V end was cut by 4 bases, the J end by 3 bases, with 19 bases between. Here the CDR3 DNA reads TGTGCCAGCAGCCCAGGGGGGGGTAGACAGGTCTACGAGCAGTACTTC. Translating gives CASSPGGGRQVYEQYF.

The chain carries TRBV2 and TRBJ2-5, with 15 bases matching TRBD2. This CDR3 contains 15 residues. J lost 5 bases, V lost 3 bases, and 1 base had no gene match. In germline, CDR1 is SNHLY, CDR2 FYNNEI. CDR3: CASSDGTSGGETQYF. The CDR3 nucleotides are TGTGCCAGCAGTGACGGGACTAGCGGGGGGGAGACCCAGTACTTC.

The chain uses TRBV25-1 and TRBJ1-4, with 9 bases that match TRBD1. The CDR3 is made up of 16 amino acids. Germline V CDR1 and CDR2: MGHDK, SYGVNS. The V gene end was trimmed by 7 bases and the J gene end by 0 bases; junction bases not matched to a gene: 6. This chain's CDR3 is CASKLDRGATNEKLFF. The CDR3, as DNA: TGTGCCAGCAAATTGGACAGGGGAGCAACTAATGAAAAACTGTTTTTT.

The chain couples TRBV30 to TRBJ2-7; D is unresolved. Germline CDR1 GTSNPN, CDR2 SVGIG (reference sequence). V was clipped by 2 bases and J by 5 bases, with 7 bases between them. CDR3 size: 11 residues. The CDR3 region is CAWSQFDEQYF. In DNA, the CDR3 is TGTGCCTGGAGTCAGTTCGACGAGCAGTACTTC. Full variable domain (missing parts from reference TRBV30 and TRBJ2-7): SQTIHQWPATLVQPVGSPLSLECTVEGTSNPNLYWYRQAAGRGLQLLFYSVGIGQISSEVPQNLSASRPQDRQFILSSKKLLLSDSGFYLCAWSQFDEQYFGPGTRLTVT.

The chain employs TRBV6-1 and TRBJ2-7; D remains unclear. Germline-derived CDR1 and CDR2 are MNHNS and SASEGT. The CDR3 runs 15 residues. Deletions cut 6 bases from V and 3 bases from J, with 18 bases between. In nucleotides, the CDR3 is TGTGCCAGCAGGGCGTACTTTAAGGGCCTCTACGAGCAGTACTTC. Its protein is CASRAYFKGLYEQYF.

The rearrangement uses TRBV20-1 and TRBJ2-3, with D possibly being TRBD2 (6 bases). Trimming removed 6 bases from V and 0 bases from J, with 16 bases in between. CDR3 length: 15 amino acids. CDR1 DFQATT and CDR2 SNEGSKA come from the germline V gene (reference sequence). CDR3 DNA sequence: TGCAGTGCCCGAGGGAGGCGGCTAAGCACAGATACGCAGTATTTT. This gives the protein CSARGRRLSTDTQYF.

The CDR3 DNA reads as TGTGCCAGCAGTTACCTCTCGGAGACCCAGTACTTC. Its translation is CASSYLSETQYF. The J gene is TRBJ2-5, the V gene TRBV6-5, with D unresolved. The germline V gene has CDR1 MNHEY and CDR2 SVGAGI. The CDR3 contains 12 residues. V lost 2 bases to trimming and J lost 5 bases, with 6 bases between them.

The V gene is TRBV5-1, the J gene TRBJ1-1; D gene uncertain. V gave up 5 bases and J gave up 4 bases, with 12 bases separating them. The CDR3 contains 13 residues. Germline loops: CDR1 SGHRS, CDR2 YFSETQ. This CDR3 is CASSPGSRTEAFF. CDR3 sequence (DNA): TGCGCCAGCAGTCCGGGGAGTCGCACTGAAGCTTTCTTT.

The rearrangement uses TRBV18 and TRBJ2-7; D call uncertain. Germline CDR1 is KGHSH and CDR2 is LQKENI. The CDR3 is 13 residues long. Trimming stripped 6 bases from V and 2 bases from J, with 11 bases between. The CDR3 sequence is CASSPRRTYEQYF. The CDR3 region has the DNA TGTGCCAGCTCCCCCAGGAGAACCTACGAGCAGTACTTC.

The gene calls are TRBV20-1 and TRBJ2-3; no reliable D call. Germline CDR1 is DFQATT and CDR2 is SNEGSKA (reference sequence). CDR3 size: 14 residues. Trimming pared 3 bases from V and 2 bases from J, leaving 12 bases between. In nucleotides, the CDR3 is TGCAGTGCTAGGCCTATACCTACCACAGATACGCAGTATTTT. Protein: CSARPIPTTDTQYF.

As DNA, the CDR3 is TGCAGTGCCCGAGAGGGGGTCTCGTTGGGGCAAGCTTTCTTT. Residues: CSAREGVSLGQAFF. The rearrangement joins TRBV20-1 to TRBJ1-1; possible D gene TRBD1, 6 bases. This CDR3 is built from 14 residues. V lost 6 bases and J lost 9, with 23 bases in between. Germline-derived CDR1 and CDR2 are DFQATT and SNEGSKA (reference sequence).

This clonotype was counted only a few times. This rearrangement joins TRBV15 to TRBJ1-1; 7 bases map to TRBD1. Germline V gene lookup returns CDR1 LNHNV and CDR2 YYDKDF (reference sequence). V was pared by 0 bases and J by 5 bases, with 0 bases of the junction left unmatched. The CDR3 covers 13 residues. The CDR3 nucleotides read TGTGCCACCAGCAGAGAGACAGGGACTGAAGCTTTCTTT. It translates to CATSRETGTEAFF. Filled out from reference TRBV15 and TRBJ1-1, the complete variable domain reads DAMVIQNPRYQVTQFGKPVTLSCSQTLNHNVMYWYQQKSSQAPKLLFHYYDKDFNNEADTPDNFQSRRPNTSFCFLDIRSPGLGDTAMYLCATSRETGTEAFFGQGTRLTVV.

This sequence joins TRBV19 and TRBJ2-5; D gene unclear. The germline gives CDR1 LNHDA, CDR2 SQIVND (reference sequence). The CDR3 covers 17 residues. V lost 5 bases and J 2 bases, leaving 21 bases between the germline ends. The CDR3 spells CASSSPSWYGSQETQYF. CDR3 DNA: TGTGCCAGTAGTTCTCCTAGTTGGTACGGCAGTCAAGAGACCCAGTACTTC. The whole variable domain, remainder taken from reference TRBV19 and TRBJ2-5, is DGGITQSPKYLFRKEGQNVTLSCEQNLNHDAMYWYRQDPGQGLRLIYYSQIVNDFQKGDIAEGYSVSREKKESFPLTVTSAQKNPTAFYLCASSSPSWYGSQETQYFGPGTRLLVL.